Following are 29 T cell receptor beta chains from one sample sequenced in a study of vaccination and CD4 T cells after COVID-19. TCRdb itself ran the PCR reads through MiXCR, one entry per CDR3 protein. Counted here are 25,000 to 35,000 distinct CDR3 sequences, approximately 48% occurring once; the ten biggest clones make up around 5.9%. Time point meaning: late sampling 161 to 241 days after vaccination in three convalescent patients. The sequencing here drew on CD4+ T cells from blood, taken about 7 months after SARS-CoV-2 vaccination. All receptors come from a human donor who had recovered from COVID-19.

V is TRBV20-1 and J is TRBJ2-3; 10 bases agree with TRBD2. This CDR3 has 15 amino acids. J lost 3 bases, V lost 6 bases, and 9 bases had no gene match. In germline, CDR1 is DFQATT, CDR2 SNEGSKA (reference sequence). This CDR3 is CSAAWTSGGTDTQYF. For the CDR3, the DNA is TGCAGTGCCGCATGGACTAGCGGAGGGACAGATACGCAGTATTTT.

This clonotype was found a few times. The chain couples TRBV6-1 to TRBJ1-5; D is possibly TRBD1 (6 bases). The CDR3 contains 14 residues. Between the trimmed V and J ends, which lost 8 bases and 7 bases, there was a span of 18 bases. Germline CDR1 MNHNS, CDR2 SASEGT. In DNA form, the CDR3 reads TGTGCCAGCGTAACCACAGGGCTAGGGCAGCCCCAGCATTTT. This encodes CASVTTGLGQPQHF.

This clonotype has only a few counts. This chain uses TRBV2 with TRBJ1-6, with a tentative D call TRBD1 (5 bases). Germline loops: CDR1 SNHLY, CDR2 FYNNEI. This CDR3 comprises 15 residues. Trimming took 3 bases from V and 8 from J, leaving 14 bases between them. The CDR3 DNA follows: TGTGCCAGCAGTGAGATCCAGGGAATCGATTCACCCCTCCACTTT. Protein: CASSEIQGIDSPLHF. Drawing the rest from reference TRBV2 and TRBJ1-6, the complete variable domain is EPEVTQTPSHQVTQMGQEVILRCVPISNHLYFYWYRQILGQKVEFLVSFYNNEISEKSEIFDDQFSVERPDGSNFTLKIRSTKLEDSAMYFCASSEIQGIDSPLHFGNGTRLTVT.

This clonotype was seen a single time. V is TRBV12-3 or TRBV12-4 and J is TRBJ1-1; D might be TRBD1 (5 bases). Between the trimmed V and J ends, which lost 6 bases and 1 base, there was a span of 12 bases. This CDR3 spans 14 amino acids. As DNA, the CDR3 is TGTGCCAGCAGCACCGGGACGGGGAACACTGAAGCTTTCTTT. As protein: CASSTGTGNTEAFF.

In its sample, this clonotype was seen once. Here the CDR3 DNA reads TGCAGTGCATGGACTAGCAGCTACAATGAGCAGTTCTTC. Encoded protein: CSAWTSSYNEQFF. The chain carries TRBV20-1 and TRBJ2-1; 8 bases align to TRBD2. With 6 bases clipped from V and 3 bases from J, the junction kept 4 bases outside the gene matches. There are 13 residues in the CDR3. The V gene's germline CDR1 is DFQATT and CDR2 SNEGSKA (reference sequence).

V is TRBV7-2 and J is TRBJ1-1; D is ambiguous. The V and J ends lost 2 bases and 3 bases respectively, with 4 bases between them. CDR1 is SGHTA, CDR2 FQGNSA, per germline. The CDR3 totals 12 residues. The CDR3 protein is CASSLWDTEAFF. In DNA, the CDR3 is TGTGCCAGCAGCTTATGGGACACTGAAGCTTTCTTT.

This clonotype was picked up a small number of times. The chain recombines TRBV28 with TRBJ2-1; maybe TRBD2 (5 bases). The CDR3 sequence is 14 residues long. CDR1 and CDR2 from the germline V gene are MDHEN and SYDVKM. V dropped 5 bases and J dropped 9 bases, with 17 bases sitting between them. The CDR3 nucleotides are TGTGCCAGCAGTGCATGGACTTCTCCGGGTGAGCAGTTCTTC. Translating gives CASSAWTSPGEQFF.

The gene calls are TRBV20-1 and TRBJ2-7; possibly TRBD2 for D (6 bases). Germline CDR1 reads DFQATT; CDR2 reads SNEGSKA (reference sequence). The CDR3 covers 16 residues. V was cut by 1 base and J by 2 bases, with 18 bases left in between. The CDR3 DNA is TGCAGTGCTAGAGGCGGCACGCCGGGAGAGACCTACGAGCAGTACTTC. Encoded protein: CSARGGTPGETYEQYF.

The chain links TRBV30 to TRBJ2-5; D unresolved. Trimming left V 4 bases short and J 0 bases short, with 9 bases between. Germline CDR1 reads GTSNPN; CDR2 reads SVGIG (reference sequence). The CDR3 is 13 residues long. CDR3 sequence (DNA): TGTGCCTGGAACTTGGCGTACCAAGAGACCCAGTACTTC. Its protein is CAWNLAYQETQYF.

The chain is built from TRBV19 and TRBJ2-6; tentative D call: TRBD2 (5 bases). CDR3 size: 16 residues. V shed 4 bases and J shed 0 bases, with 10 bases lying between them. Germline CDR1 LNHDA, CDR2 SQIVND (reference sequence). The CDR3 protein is CASSRGEGSGANVLTF. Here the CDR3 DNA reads TGTGCCAGTAGTAGGGGAGAGGGCTCTGGGGCCAACGTCCTGACTTTC. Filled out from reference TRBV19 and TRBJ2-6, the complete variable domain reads DGGITQSPKYLFRKEGQNVTLSCEQNLNHDAMYWYRQDPGQGLRLIYYSQIVNDFQKGDIAEGYSVSREKKESFPLTVTSAQKNPTAFYLCASSRGEGSGANVLTFGAGSRLTVL.

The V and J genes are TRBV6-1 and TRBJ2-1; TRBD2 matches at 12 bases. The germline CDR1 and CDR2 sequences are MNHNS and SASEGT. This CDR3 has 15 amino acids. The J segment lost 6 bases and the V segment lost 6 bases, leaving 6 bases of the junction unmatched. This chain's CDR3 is CASSALAGGLNEQFF. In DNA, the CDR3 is TGTGCCAGCAGCGCACTAGCGGGAGGACTCAATGAGCAGTTCTTC.

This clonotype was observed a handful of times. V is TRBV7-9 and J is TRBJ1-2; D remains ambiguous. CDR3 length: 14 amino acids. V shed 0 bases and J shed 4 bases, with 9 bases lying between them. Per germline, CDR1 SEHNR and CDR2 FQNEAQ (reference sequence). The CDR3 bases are TGTGCCAGCAGCTTAGCAATCGGGTCCTATGGCTACACCTTC. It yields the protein CASSLAIGSYGYTF.

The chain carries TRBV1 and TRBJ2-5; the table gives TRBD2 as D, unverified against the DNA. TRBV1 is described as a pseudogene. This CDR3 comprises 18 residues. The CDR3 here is CTSSQDQLAGEVEETQYF. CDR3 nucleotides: TGCACCAGCAGCCAAGATCAGCTAGCGGGAGAGGTCGAAGAGACCCAGTACTTC.

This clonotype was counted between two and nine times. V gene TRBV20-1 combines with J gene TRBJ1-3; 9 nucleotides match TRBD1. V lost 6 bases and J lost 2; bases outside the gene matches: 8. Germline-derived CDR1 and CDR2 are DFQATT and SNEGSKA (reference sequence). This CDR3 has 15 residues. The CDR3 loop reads CSAIGQGLAGNTIYF. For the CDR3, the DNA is TGCAGTGCCATCGGACAGGGGTTAGCTGGAAACACCATATATTTT.

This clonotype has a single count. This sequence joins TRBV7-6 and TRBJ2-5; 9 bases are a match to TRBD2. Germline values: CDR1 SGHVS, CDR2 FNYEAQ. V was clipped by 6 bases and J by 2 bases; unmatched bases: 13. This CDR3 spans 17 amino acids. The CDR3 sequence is CASRLGGASGTQETQYF. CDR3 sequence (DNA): TGTGCCAGCAGGCTGGGGGGGGCTAGCGGGACGCAAGAGACCCAGTACTTC.

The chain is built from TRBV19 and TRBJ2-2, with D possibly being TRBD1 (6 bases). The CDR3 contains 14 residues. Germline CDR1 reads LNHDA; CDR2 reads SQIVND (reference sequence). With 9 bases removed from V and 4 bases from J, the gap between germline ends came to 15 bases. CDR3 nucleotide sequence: TGTGCCAGCTTTGGACAGCGATTCACCGGGGAGCTGTTTTTT. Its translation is CASFGQRFTGELFF.

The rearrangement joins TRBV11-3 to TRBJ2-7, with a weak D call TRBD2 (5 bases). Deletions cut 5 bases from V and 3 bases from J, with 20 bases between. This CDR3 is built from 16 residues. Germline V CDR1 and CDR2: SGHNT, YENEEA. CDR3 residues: CASSPEGPEYNYEQYF. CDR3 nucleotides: TGTGCCAGCAGCCCAGAGGGTCCGGAATACAACTACGAGCAGTACTTC.

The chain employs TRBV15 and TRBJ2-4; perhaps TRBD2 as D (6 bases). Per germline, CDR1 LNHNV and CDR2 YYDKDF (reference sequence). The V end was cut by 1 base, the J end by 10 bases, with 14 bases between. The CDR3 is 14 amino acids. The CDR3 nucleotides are TGTGCCACCAGCAGAGCTCGGGCGGGGCGTATTCAGTACTTC. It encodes CATSRARAGRIQYF.

In nucleotides, the CDR3 is TGTGCCAGCAGGAGCGGACAGAGGAACACCGGGGAGCTGTTTTTT. This sequence encodes CASRSGQRNTGELFF. The V and J genes are TRBV6-4 and TRBJ2-2; maybe TRBD1 (6 bases). This CDR3 spans 15 amino acids. The germline V gene encodes CDR1 MRHNA and CDR2 SNTAGT. The V end was cut by 6 bases, the J end by 1 base, with 12 bases between.

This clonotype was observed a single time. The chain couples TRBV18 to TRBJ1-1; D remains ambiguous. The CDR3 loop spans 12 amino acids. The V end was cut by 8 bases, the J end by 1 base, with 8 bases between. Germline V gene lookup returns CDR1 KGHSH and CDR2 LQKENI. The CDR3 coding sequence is TGTGCCAGCCTAGGTGAGAACACTGAAGCTTTCTTT. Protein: CASLGENTEAFF.

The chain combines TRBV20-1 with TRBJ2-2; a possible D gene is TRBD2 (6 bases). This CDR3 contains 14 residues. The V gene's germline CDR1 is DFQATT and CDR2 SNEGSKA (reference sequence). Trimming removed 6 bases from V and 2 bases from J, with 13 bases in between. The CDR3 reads CSAKRGTNTGELFF. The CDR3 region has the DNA TGCAGTGCCAAACGTGGGACTAACACCGGGGAGCTGTTTTTT.

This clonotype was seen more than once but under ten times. This chain's CDR3 is CASSSRNQPQHF. The CDR3 nucleotides are TGTGCCAGCAGTTCGCGTAATCAGCCCCAGCATTTT. This sequence joins TRBV28 and TRBJ1-5; no clear D. Germline CDR1 is MDHEN and CDR2 is SYDVKM. There are 12 residues in the CDR3. V was cut by 4 bases and J by 4 bases, with 5 bases left in between.

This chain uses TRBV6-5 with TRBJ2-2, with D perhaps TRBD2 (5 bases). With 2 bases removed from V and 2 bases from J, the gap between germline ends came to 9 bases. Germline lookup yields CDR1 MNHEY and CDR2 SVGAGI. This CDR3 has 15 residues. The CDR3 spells CASSYAGGNTGELFF. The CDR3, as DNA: TGTGCCAGCAGTTACGCGGGCGGTAACACCGGGGAGCTGTTTTTT.

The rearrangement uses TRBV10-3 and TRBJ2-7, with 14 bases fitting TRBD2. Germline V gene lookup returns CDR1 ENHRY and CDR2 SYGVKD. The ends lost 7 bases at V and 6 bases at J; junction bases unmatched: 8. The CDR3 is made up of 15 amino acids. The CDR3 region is CAITSGTSGGSEQYF. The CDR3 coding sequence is TGTGCCATCACCTCCGGGACTAGCGGGGGTTCCGAGCAGTACTTC.

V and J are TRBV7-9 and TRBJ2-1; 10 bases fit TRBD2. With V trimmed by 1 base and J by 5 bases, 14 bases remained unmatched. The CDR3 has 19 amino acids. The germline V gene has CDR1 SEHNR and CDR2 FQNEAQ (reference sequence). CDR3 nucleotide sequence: TGTGCCAGCAGCTTAGTAGCTCCCCTTCGGAGCGGGGGGGACAATGAGCAGTTCTTC. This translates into CASSLVAPLRSGGDNEQFF. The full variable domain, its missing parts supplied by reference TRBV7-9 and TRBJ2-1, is DTGVSQNPRHKITKRGQNVTFRCDPISEHNRLYWYRQTLGQGPEFLTYFQNEAQLEKSRLLSDRFSAERPKGSFSTLEIQRTEQGDSAMYLCASSLVAPLRSGGDNEQFFGPGTRLTVL.

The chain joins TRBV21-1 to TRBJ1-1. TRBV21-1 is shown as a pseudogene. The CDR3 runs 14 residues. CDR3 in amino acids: CASSHGRVNTEAFF. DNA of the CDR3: TGTGCCAGCAGCCACGGGAGGGTGAACACTGAAGCTTTCTTT.

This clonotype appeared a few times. This chain's CDR3 is CASSLVPYEQYF. CDR3 DNA: TGTGCCAGCAGCTTAGTCCCCTACGAGCAGTACTTC. The chain has TRBV7-9 and TRBJ2-7; D is uncertain. V lost 1 base and J lost 2, with 3 bases in between. CDR1 and CDR2 from the germline V gene are SEHNR and FQNEAQ (reference sequence). The CDR3 contains 12 residues. The variable domain in full, completed from reference TRBV7-9 and TRBJ2-7, reads DTGVSQNPRHKITKRGQNVTFRCDPISEHNRLYWYRQTLGQGPEFLTYFQNEAQLEKSRLLSDRFSAERPKGSFSTLEIQRTEQGDSAMYLCASSLVPYEQYFGPGTRLTVT.

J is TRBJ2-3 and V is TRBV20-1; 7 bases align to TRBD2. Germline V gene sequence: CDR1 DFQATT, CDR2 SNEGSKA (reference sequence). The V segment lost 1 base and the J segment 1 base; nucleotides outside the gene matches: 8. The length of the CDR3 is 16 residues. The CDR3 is CSARVGLAERTDTQYF. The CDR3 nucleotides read TGCAGTGCTAGAGTCGGTCTAGCGGAGCGCACAGATACGCAGTATTTT.

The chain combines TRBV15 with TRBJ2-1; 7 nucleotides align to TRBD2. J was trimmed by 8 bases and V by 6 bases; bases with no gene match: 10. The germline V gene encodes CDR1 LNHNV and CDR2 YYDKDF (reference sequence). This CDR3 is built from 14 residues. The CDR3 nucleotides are TGTGCCACCAGGACCCGGGACTATTTCGATGAGCAGTTCTTC. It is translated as CATRTRDYFDEQFF.